This T cell receptor (beta chain) was captured by sequencing in a study of T cells in Graves' hyperthyroidism and ophthalmopathy. The table lists this clonotype with a few counts. The investigators amplified TCR beta CDR3 regions from RNA transcripts. HTBI primers were the set used in a first-round RT-PCR of the TCR CDR3. TCRdb used MiXCR to reprocess the multiplex PCR reads, holding one entry per CDR3 protein. The profile covers over 400,000 distinct CDR3 sequences, with 22% appearing a single time and 49% taken by the ten largest. Germline CDR1 LNHDA, CDR2 SQIVND (reference sequence). V lost 5 bases and J lost 4; bases outside the gene matches: 6. This CDR3 contains 15 residues.

The receptor's source is a woman aged 70 to 79 with Graves' ophthalmopathy. The genes are TRBV19 and TRBJ2-7; 12 nucleotides match TRBD2. Sequencing input: blood. CDR3 DNA: TGTGCCAGTAGTGCGACGACTAGCGGGAGTTACGAGCAGTACTTC. Protein: CASSATTSGSYEQYF. The full variable domain, rest sourced from reference TRBV19 and TRBJ2-7, is DGGITQSPKYLFRKEGQNVTLSCEQNLNHDAMYWYRQDPGQGLRLIYYSQIVNDFQKGDIAEGYSVSREKKESFPLTVTSAQKNPTAFYLCASSATTSGSYEQYFGPGTRLTVT.